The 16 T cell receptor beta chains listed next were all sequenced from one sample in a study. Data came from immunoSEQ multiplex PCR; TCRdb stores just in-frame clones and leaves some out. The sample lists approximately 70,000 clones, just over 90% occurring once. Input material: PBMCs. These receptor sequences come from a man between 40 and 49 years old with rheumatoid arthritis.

CDR3 DNA: TGTGCCAGCAGCTTAGCAGCCAGGGGTCAAGAGACCCAGTACTTC. Amino acid sequence: CASSLAARGQETQYF. V gene TRBV11-2 combines with J gene TRBJ2-5, with D possibly matching TRBD1 (6 bases). Trimming pared 1 base from V and 2 bases from J, leaving 11 bases between. The CDR3 runs 15 residues. Germline CDR1 is SGHAT and CDR2 is FQNNGV.

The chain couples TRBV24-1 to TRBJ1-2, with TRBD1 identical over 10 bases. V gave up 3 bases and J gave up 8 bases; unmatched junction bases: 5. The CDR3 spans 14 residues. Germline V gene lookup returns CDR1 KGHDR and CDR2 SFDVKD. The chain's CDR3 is CATSDGGQGDGYTF. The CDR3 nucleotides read TGTGCCACCAGTGATGGTGGACAGGGGGACGGCTACACCTTC.

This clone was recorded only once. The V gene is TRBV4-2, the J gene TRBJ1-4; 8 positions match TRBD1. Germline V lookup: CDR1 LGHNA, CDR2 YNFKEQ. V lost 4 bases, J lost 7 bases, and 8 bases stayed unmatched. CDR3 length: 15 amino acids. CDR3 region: CASSPGQGAREKLFF. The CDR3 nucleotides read TGTGCCAGCAGCCCGGGCCAGGGGGCGCGTGAAAAACTGTTTTTT.

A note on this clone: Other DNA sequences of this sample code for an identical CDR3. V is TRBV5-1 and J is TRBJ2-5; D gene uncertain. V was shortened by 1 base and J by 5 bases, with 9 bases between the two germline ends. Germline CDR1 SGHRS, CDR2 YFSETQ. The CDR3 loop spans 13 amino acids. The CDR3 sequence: CASSLQGGETQYF. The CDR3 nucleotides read TGCGCCAGCAGCTTGCAAGGCGGCGAGACCCAGTACTTC.

The CDR3 region has the DNA TGTGCCAGCAGCTTGGTAGCAACGAACACCGGGGAGCTGTTTTTT. This sequence encodes CASSLVATNTGELFF. The chain couples TRBV7-3 to TRBJ2-2; no reliable D call. V lost 3 bases and J lost 0, with 8 bases in between. Germline loops: CDR1 SGHTA, CDR2 FQGTGA. The CDR3 consists of 15 residues.

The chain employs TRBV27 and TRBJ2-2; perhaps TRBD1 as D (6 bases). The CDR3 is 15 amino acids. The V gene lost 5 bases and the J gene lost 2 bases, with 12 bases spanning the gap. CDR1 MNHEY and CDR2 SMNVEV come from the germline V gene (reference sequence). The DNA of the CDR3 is TGTGCCAGCAGTAACCGGGACACTAACACCGGGGAGCTGTTTTTT. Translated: CASSNRDTNTGELFF.

The CDR3 protein is CASSPIRSSSNQPQHF. The CDR3 coding sequence is TGTGCCAGCAGCCCAATCAGGAGTAGTAGCAATCAGCCCCAGCATTTT. The chain recombines TRBV7-9 with TRBJ1-5; D ambiguous. Germline V gene sequence: CDR1 SEHNR, CDR2 FQNEAQ (reference sequence). V was trimmed by 5 bases and J by 0 bases, leaving 14 bases between them. CDR3 length: 16 amino acids.

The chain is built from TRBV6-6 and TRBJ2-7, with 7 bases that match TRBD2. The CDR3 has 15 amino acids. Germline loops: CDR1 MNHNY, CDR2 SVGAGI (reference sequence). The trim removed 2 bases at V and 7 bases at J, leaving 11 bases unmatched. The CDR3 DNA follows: TGTGCCAGCAGTTACCAAACGGGGCGGGAGAGGGAGCAGTACTTC. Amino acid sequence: CASSYQTGREREQYF.

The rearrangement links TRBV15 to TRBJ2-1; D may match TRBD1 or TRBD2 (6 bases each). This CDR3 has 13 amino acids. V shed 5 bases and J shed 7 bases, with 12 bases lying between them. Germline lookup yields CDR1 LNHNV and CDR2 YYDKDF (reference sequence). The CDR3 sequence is CATSRGQRNEQFF. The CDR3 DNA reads TGTGCCACCAGCCGGGGGCAGAGGAATGAGCAGTTCTTC.

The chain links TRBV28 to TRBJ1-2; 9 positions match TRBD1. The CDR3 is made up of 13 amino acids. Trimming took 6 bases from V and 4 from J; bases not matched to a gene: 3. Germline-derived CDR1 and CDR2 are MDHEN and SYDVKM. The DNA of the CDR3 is TGTGCCAGCAGGCAGGGACAGGGCTATGGCTACACCTTC. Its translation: CASRQGQGYGYTF.

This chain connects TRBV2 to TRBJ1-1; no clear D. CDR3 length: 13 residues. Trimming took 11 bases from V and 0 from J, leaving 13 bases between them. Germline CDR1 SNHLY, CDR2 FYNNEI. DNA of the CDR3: TGTGCCGGCCACTTACAGATGAACACTGAAGCTTTCTTT. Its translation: CAGHLQMNTEAFF.

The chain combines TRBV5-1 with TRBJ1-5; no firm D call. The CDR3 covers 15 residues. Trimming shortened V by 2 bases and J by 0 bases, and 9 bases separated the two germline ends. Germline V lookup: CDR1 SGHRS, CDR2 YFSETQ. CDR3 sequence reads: CASSLTGFSNQPQHF. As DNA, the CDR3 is TGCGCCAGCAGCTTAACCGGTTTTAGCAATCAGCCCCAGCATTTT.

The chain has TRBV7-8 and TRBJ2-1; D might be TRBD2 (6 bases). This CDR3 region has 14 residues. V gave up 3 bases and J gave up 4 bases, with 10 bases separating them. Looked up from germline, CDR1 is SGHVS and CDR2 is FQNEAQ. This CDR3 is CASSFSSVYNEQFF. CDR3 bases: TGTGCCAGCAGCTTCTCTAGCGTTTACAATGAGCAGTTCTTC.

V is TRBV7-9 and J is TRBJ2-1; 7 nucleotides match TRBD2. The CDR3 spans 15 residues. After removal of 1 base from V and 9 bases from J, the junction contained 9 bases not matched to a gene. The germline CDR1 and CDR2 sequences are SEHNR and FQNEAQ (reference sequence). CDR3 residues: CASSLGGGRGSEQFF. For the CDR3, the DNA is TGTGCCAGCAGCTTAGGTGGCGGGAGAGGGTCTGAGCAGTTCTTC.

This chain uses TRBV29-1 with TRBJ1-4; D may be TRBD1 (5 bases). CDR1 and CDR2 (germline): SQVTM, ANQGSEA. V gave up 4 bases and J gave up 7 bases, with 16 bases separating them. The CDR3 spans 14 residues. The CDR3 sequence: CSVALTLRGEKLFF. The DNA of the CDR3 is TGCAGCGTTGCATTGACCCTGAGGGGTGAAAAACTGTTTTTT.

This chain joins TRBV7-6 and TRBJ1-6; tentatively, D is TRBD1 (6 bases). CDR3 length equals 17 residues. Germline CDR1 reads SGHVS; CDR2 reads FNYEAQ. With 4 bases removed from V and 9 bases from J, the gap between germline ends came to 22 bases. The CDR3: CASSSTGGSNRVSPLHF. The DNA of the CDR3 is TGTGCCAGCAGCTCCACTGGGGGGTCGAACAGGGTTTCACCCCTCCACTTT.